This TCR beta chain is drawn from a study of blood T cell repertoires in COVID-19. On the study more broadly: From the United States, Italy and Spain came samples of acute and convalescent COVID-19.

Here immunoSEQ multiplex PCR was the method, and the copy in TCRdb shows in-frame clones only, minus some. The sample consists of some 300,000 clones, 75% to 90% of them appearing once. Clinical history reported by participants formed the basis on which cohorts were assigned. This CDR3 is built from 13 residues. Looked up from germline, CDR1 is GTSNPN and CDR2 is SVGIG (reference sequence). Deletions cut 3 bases from V and 8 bases from J, with 13 bases between. The TCR originated in a woman aged 35 to 49 who had recovered from COVID-19. Sequencing was carried out using PBMCs or T cells enriched from blood (not recorded which). The chain joins TRBV30 to TRBJ1-4, with D possibly being TRBD1 (5 bases). As DNA, the CDR3 is TGTGCCTGGAGGGCGGGGCCCGTGGAAAAACTGTTTTTT. This translates into CAWRAGPVEKLFF.